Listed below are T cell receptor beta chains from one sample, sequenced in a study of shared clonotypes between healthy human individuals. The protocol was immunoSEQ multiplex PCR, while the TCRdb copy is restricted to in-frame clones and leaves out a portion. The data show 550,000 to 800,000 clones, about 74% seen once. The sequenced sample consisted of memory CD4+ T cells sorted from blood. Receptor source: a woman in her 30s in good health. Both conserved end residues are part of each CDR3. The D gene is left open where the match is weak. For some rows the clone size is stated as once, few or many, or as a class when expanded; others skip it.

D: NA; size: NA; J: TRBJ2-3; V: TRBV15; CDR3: CATSRDSTDTQYF; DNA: TGTGCCACCAGCAGGGACAGCACAGATACGCAGTATTTT
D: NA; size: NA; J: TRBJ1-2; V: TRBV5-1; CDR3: CASSEDSYYGYTF; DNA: TGCGCCAGCAGCGAGGACAGCTACTATGGCTACACCTTC
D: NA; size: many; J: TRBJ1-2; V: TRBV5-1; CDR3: CASSLVVGGNYGYTF; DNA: TGCGCCAGCAGCTTGGTGGTAGGGGGAAACTATGGCTACACCTTC
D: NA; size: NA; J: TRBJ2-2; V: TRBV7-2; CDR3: CASSQMGTGELFF; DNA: TGTGCCAGCAGCCAGATGGGCACCGGGGAGCTGTTTTTT
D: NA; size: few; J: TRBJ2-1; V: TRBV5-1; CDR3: CASTQSNEQFF; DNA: TGCGCCAGCACCCAGTCCAATGAGCAGTTCTTC
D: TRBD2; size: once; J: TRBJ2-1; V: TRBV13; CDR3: CASSPGASGSNEQFF; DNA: TGTGCCAGCAGCCCCGGGGCTAGCGGGAGTAATGAGCAGTTCTTC
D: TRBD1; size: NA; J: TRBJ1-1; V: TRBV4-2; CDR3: CASSGTGVFNTEAFF; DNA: TGTGCCAGCAGCGGGACAGGGGTCTTCAACACTGAAGCTTTCTTT
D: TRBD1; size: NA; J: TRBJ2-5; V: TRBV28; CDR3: CASSRDRVLETQYF; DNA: TGTGCCAGCAGTCGGGACAGGGTATTGGAGACCCAGTACTTC
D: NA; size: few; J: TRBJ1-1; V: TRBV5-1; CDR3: CASSHPTEGTEAFF; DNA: TGCGCCAGCAGCCATCCGACAGAGGGCACTGAAGCTTTCTTT
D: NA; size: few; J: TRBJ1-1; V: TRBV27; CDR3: CASSRPHRDNTEAFF; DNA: TGTGCCAGCAGTCGACCCCACAGGGATAACACTGAAGCTTTCTTT
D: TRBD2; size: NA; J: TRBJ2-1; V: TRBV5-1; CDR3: CASSSGTSGKPYNEQFF; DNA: TGCGCCAGCAGCTCCGGGACTAGCGGTAAACCCTACAATGAGCAGTTCTTC
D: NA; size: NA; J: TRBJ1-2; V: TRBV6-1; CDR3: CASSEGPVDYGYTF; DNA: TGTGCCAGCAGTGAGGGCCCCGTGGACTATGGCTACACCTTC
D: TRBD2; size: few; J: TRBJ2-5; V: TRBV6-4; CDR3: CASSRIAGQETQYF; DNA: TGTGCCAGCAGTCGCATAGCGGGACAAGAGACCCAGTACTTC
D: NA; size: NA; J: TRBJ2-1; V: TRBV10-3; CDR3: CAISGESEQFF; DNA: TGTGCCATCAGTGGGGAGAGCGAGCAGTTCTTC
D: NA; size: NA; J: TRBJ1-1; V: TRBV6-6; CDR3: CASDSGMNTEAFF; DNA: TGTGCCAGCGATTCAGGAATGAACACTGAAGCTTTCTTT
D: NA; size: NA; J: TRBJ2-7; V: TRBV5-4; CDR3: CASSLDPGSYEQYF; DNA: TGTGCCAGCAGCTTGGATCCAGGCTCCTACGAGCAGTACTTC
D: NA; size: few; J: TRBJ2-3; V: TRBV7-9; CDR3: CASSSTDTQYF; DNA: TGTGCCAGCAGCTCCACAGATACGCAGTATTTT
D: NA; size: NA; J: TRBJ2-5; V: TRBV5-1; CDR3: CASSLSSGYETQYF; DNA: TGCGCCAGCAGCTTGTCGTCAGGCTACGAGACCCAGTACTTC
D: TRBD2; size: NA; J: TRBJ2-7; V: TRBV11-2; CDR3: CASSLRGREPSGSSGGQYF; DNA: TGTGCCAGCAGCTTAAGGGGCAGAGAACCTAGCGGGAGCTCCGGTGGGCAGTACTTC
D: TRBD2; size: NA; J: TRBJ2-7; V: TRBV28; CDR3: CASSSPSGRGHEQYF; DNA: TGTGCCAGCAGTTCCCCTAGCGGGAGAGGCCACGAGCAGTACTTC
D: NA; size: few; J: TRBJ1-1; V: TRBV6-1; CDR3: CASSSGDEAFF; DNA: TGTGCCAGCAGTTCTGGGGATGAAGCTTTCTTT
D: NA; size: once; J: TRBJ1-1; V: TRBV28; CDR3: CASSFRRSTEAFF; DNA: TGTGCCAGCAGTTTTAGGAGGTCCACTGAAGCTTTCTTT
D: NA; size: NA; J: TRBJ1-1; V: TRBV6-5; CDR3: CASSYSFRTEAFF; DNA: TGTGCCAGCAGTTACTCTTTCCGGACTGAAGCTTTCTTT
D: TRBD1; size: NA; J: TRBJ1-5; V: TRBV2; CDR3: CASKGTAIDQPQHF; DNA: TGTGCCAGCAAAGGGACAGCCATTGATCAGCCCCAGCATTTT
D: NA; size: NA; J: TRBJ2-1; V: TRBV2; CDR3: CASSEGGAGYNEQFF; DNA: TGTGCCAGCAGTGAGGGCGGGGCTGGCTACAATGAGCAGTTCTTC
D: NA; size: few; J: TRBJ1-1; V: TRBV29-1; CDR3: CSVATPQGMEAFF; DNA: TGCAGCGTTGCAACGCCCCAGGGGATGGAAGCTTTCTTT
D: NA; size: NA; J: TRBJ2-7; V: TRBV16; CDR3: CASSRSRSSYEQYF; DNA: TGTGCCAGCAGCCGATCGAGGAGCTCCTACGAGCAGTACTTC
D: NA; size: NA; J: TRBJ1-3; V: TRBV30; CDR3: CAWRVPPGRTFSGNTIYF; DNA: TGTGCCTGGAGGGTTCCTCCGGGACGGACTTTCTCTGGAAACACCATATATTTT
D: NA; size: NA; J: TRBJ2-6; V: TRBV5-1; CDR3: CASSFPDKLGSGANVLTF; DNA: TGCGCCAGCAGCTTTCCAGACAAACTAGGCTCTGGGGCCAACGTCCTGACTTTC
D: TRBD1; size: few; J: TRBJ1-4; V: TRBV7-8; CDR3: CASSPRDRGLANEKLFF; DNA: TGTGCCAGCAGCCCCCGGGACAGGGGGCTGGCTAATGAAAAACTGTTTTTT
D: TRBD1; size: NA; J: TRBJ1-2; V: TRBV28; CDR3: CASSLQGAGGYTF; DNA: TGTGCCAGCAGTCTACAGGGGGCTGGGGGCTACACCTTC
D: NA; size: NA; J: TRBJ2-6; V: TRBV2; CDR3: CASSFRGGITGANVLTF; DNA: TGTGCCAGCAGCTTCAGGGGCGGCATAACTGGGGCCAACGTCCTGACTTTC
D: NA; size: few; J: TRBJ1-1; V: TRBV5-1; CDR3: CASSLAGSAEAEAFF; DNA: TGCGCCAGCAGCTTGGCGGGGTCAGCTGAGGCTGAAGCTTTCTTT
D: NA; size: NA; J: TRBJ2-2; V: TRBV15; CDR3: CATSRGGFDAGELFF; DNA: TGTGCCACCAGCAGAGGGGGTTTTGATGCCGGGGAGCTGTTTTTT
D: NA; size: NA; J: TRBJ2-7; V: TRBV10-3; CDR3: CAISNPAGWTDSYEQYF; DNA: TGTGCCATCAGTAACCCCGCCGGCTGGACAGACTCCTACGAGCAGTACTTC
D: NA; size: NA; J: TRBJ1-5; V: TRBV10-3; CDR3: CAISESAGRHQPQHF; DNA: TGTGCCATCAGTGAGTCGGCGGGAAGACATCAGCCCCAGCATTTT
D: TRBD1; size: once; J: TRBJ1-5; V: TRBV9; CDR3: CASSVGQGVGQPQHF; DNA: TGTGCCAGCAGCGTAGGGCAGGGGGTAGGTCAGCCCCAGCATTTT
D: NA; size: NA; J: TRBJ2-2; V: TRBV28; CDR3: CASNFMNTGELFF; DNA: TGTGCCAGCAATTTCATGAACACCGGGGAGCTGTTTTTT
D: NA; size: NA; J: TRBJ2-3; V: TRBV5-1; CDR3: CASTPGFEGGDTQYF; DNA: TGCGCCAGCACCCCAGGCTTCGAAGGCGGAGATACGCAGTATTTT
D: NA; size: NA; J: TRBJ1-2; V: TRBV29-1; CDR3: CSVAAGALDGYTF; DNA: TGCAGCGTTGCAGCAGGGGCCCTCGATGGCTACACCTTC
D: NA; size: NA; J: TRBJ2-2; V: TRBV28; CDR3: CASSWTVGAGELFF; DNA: TGTGCCAGCAGTTGGACAGTCGGAGCCGGGGAGCTGTTTTTT
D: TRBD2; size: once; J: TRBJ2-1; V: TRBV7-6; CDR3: CASIAGTSGPHSYNEQFF; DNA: TGTGCCAGCATCGCCGGGACTAGCGGGCCCCACTCCTACAATGAGCAGTTCTTC
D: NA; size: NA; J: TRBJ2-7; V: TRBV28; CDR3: CASSLMWGDAYEQYF; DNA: TGTGCCAGCAGTTTAATGTGGGGCGATGCCTACGAGCAGTACTTC
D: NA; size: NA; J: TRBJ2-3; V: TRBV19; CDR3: CASSMSPDTQYF; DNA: TGTGCCAGTAGTATGAGCCCAGATACGCAGTATTTT
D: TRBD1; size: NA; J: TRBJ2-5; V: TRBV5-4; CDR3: CASRPTGGSQYF; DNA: TGTGCCAGCAGGCCAACAGGGGGGTCCCAGTACTTC
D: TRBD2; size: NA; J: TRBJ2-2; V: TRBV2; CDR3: CASKTGGNTGELFF; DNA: TGTGCCAGCAAAACGGGAGGCAACACCGGGGAGCTGTTTTTT
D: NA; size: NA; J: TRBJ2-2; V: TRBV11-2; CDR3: CASSFATGELFF; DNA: TGTGCCAGCAGCTTCGCTACCGGGGAGCTGTTTTTT
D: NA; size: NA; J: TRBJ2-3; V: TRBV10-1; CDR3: CASSVADPSTDTQYF; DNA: TGCGCCAGCAGTGTAGCGGACCCGAGCACAGATACGCAGTATTTT
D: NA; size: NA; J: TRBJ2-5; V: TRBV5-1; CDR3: CASSLMVGQETQYF; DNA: TGCGCCAGCAGCTTGATGGTAGGGCAAGAGACCCAGTACTTC
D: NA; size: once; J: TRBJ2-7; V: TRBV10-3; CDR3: CAIGREYEQYF; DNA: TGTGCCATCGGCCGAGAATACGAGCAGTACTTC
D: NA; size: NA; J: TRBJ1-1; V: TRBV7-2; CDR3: CASSLWQKAFF; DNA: TGTGCCAGCAGCTTGTGGCAGAAAGCTTTCTTT
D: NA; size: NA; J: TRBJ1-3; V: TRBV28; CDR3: CASSSGAKGNTIYF; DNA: TGTGCCAGCAGCTCCGGGGCGAAGGGAAACACCATATATTTT
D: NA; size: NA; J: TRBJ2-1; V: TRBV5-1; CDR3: CASSLESREQFF; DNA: TGCGCCAGCAGCTTGGAGTCGCGGGAGCAGTTCTTC
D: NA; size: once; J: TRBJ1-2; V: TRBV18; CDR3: CASSPEASRGYTF; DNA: TGTGCCAGCTCACCGGAGGCTTCCCGGGGTTACACCTTC
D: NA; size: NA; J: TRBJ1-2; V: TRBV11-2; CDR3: CASSPYITVGGYTF; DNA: TGTGCCAGCAGCCCCTATATAACAGTAGGTGGCTACACCTTC
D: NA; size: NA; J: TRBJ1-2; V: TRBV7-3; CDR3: CASSPGPTNYGYTF; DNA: TGTGCCAGCAGCCCGGGACCGACTAACTATGGCTACACCTTC
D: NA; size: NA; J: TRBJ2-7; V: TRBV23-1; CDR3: CASSPLPYEQYF; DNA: TGCGCCAGCAGTCCATTACCCTACGAGCAGTACTTC
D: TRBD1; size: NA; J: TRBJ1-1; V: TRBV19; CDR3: CASSVRVGQGATEAFF; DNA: TGTGCCAGTAGTGTTCGCGTAGGACAGGGGGCCACTGAAGCTTTCTTT
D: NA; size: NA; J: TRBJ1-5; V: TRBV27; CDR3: CASSFFDPGRSNQPQHF; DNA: TGTGCCAGCAGTTTCTTCGACCCGGGGAGGAGCAATCAGCCCCAGCATTTT